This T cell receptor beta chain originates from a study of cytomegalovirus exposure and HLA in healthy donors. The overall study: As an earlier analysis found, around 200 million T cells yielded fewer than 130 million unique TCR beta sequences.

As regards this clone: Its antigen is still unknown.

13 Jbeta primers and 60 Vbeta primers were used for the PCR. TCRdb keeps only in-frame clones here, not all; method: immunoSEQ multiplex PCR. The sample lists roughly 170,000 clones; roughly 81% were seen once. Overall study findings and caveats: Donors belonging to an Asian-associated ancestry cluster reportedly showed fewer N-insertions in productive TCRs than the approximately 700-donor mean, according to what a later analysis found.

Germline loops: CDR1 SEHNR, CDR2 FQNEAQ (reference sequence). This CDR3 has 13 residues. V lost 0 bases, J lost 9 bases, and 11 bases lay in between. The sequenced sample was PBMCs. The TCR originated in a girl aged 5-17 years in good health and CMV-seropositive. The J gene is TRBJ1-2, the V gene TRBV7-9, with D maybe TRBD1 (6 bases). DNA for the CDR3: TGTGCCAGCAGCTTAGCCCCAGGGGAACGCTACACCTTC. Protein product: CASSLAPGERYTF.